The clone carrying this TCR beta chain appeared a single time. What it recognizes is unknown. V was cut by 2 bases and J by 4 bases, with 15 bases left in between. The CDR3 length is 15 residues. CDR1 is GTSNPN and CDR2 is SVGIG in the germline V gene (reference sequence). This entry comes from a study of cytomegalovirus exposure and HLA in healthy donors. Study-level background: Most donors, approximately 82% of over 300 genotyped, fell in the Caucasian-associated ancestry cluster. Study results and limitations: Despite most TCR sequences being rare, some public TCRs occurred in many donors. In vitro, three CMV-associated chains proved specific for CMV antigens.

Primers for the PCR totalled 60 Vbeta and 13 Jbeta. Only in-frame clones appear in the TCRdb table, and some are missing; sequencing was by immunoSEQ multiplex PCR. The table records 120,000 to 150,000 clones, about 79% of them present only once. The sample comprised PBMCs. This chain joins TRBV30 and TRBJ2-1; D might be TRBD2 (5 bases). This receptor was taken from a woman aged 30 to 39 in good health and CMV-seronegative. The CDR3 DNA is TGTGCCTGGAGTCGTGCGGGCGCCGAGTACAATGAGCAGTTCTTC. As protein: CAWSRAGAEYNEQFF.